Described below is a single T cell receptor (beta chain) sequence and its context. The antigen is not known. This sample was included in a study of cytomegalovirus exposure and HLA in healthy donors. On the study more broadly: Early released data had approximately 86 million unique TCRs, all coming from HLA-typed donors.

Germline lookup yields CDR1 SGHRS and CDR2 YFSETQ. V lost 4 bases, J lost 2 bases, and 9 bases stayed unmatched. This CDR3 region has 17 residues. Primers: 60 Vbeta forward and 13 Jbeta reverse. Generated by immunoSEQ multiplex PCR, the TCRdb table keeps only in-frame clones and is missing some. The sample carries around 92,000 clones, around three quarters recorded once. Broader study findings: Highly shared variants forming one cluster were likely a sequencing artifact.

V is TRBV5-1 and J is TRBJ2-3; 11 bases map to TRBD2. The material sequenced was PBMCs. This receptor was obtained from a human donor in good health. The CDR3 loop reads CASSVGLAAPTTDTQYF. The CDR3 coding sequence is TGCGCCAGCAGCGTGGGACTAGCGGCTCCCACCACAGATACGCAGTATTTT.